A single sample gave rise to the 22 T cell receptor beta chains below, sequenced in a study of radiation and T cells in renal cell carcinoma. Described time point: baseline pretreatment blood. The treatment was: 15 Gy SBRT to primary tumor, nephrectomy 4 weeks later. Method: immunoSEQ multiplex PCR; TCRdb's copy keeps in-frame clones and lacks some. Of about 160,000 clones detected, about 87% appear once; the ten largest clones hold roughly 4%. Sequencing was performed on blood, taken from a patient whose treatment included radiotherapy and nephrectomy. The origin of the receptors is a woman in her 70s with renal cell carcinoma.

This clone is a singleton in its sample. V is TRBV29-1 and J is TRBJ2-3; 11 positions agree with TRBD2. CDR1 and CDR2 from the germline V gene are SQVTM and ANQGSEA. The V segment lost 1 base and the J segment 4 bases; nucleotides outside the gene matches: 10. This CDR3 is 17 amino acids long. The CDR3 is CSVEGSSGGFGADTQYF. Written as DNA, the CDR3 is TGCAGCGTTGAAGGGTCTAGCGGGGGGTTCGGGGCAGATACGCAGTATTTT.

This sequence joins TRBV7-2 and TRBJ1-2; TRBD1 matches 7 bases. Trimming cost V 4 bases and J 3 bases; bases outside gene matches: 5. This CDR3 comprises 14 residues. Germline V gives CDR1 SGHTA, CDR2 FQGNSA. The CDR3: CASSSDRSHYGYTF. The CDR3 DNA is TGTGCCAGCAGCTCGGACAGGTCCCACTATGGCTACACCTTC.

The rearrangement uses TRBV6-5 and TRBJ2-7, with D perhaps TRBD1 or TRBD2 (6 bases each). Per the germline V gene, CDR1 is MNHEY and CDR2 is SVGAGI. The CDR3 sequence is 14 residues long. Between the trimmed V and J ends, which lost 6 bases and 2 bases, there was a span of 14 bases. The DNA of the CDR3 is TGTGCCAGCAGGGCCCGGGGGCCCACCTACGAGCAGTACTTC. It specifies CASRARGPTYEQYF.

V gene TRBV29-1 combines with J gene TRBJ1-2, with D possibly matching TRBD1 (5 bases). CDR1 and CDR2 (germline): SQVTM, ANQGSEA. V was pared by 4 bases and J by 3 bases, with 15 bases between. The CDR3 runs 14 residues. In DNA form, the CDR3 reads TGCAGCGTTGGGGCGGGGAGGGACCACTATGGCTACACCTTC. It encodes CSVGAGRDHYGYTF. Complete variable domain (other parts from reference TRBV29-1 and TRBJ1-2): SAVISQKPSRDICQRGTSLTIQCQVDSQVTMMFWYRQQPGQSLTLIATANQGSEATYESGFVIDKFPISRPNLTFSTLTVSNMSPEDSSIYLCSVGAGRDHYGYTFGSGTRLTVV.

The chain couples TRBV6-1 to TRBJ1-1; D gene uncertain. The CDR3 has 14 amino acids. The V end lost 6 bases, the J end lost 0 bases, and 11 bases lay between the germline ends. CDR1 and CDR2 from the germline V gene are MNHNS and SASEGT. The CDR3 region is CASRPGRMNTEAFF. The CDR3 DNA is TGTGCCAGCAGGCCCGGGCGGATGAACACTGAAGCTTTCTTT.

The J gene is TRBJ1-1, the V gene TRBV7-9, with no clear D. The V end lost 1 base, the J end lost 8 bases, and 8 bases lay between the germline ends. The CDR3 loop spans 12 amino acids. Germline CDR1 and CDR2: SEHNR and FQNEAQ (reference sequence). This CDR3 is CASSLVSREAFF. The CDR3 bases are TGTGCCAGCAGCTTAGTCTCCCGGGAAGCTTTCTTT.

The chain links TRBV5-1 to TRBJ1-3, with no clear D. CDR3 length: 16 amino acids. CDR1 is SGHRS, CDR2 YFSETQ, per germline. Trimming removed 4 bases at V and 3 bases at J, with 17 bases between. The CDR3 DNA sequence: TGCGCCAGCAGCGAAGTAGTTACGGCAGGTGGAAACACCATATATTTT. Amino acid sequence: CASSEVVTAGGNTIYF.

The table lists this clone with many counts. The gene calls are TRBV4-2 and TRBJ1-1; D gene ambiguous. The germline V gene encodes CDR1 LGHNA and CDR2 YNFKEQ. Trimming cost V 2 bases and J 1 base, with 5 bases left between them. This CDR3 has 13 amino acids. The CDR3, as DNA: TGTGCCAGCAGCCAAAGATGGAACACTGAAGCTTTCTTT. It yields the protein CASSQRWNTEAFF.

The genes are TRBV7-3 and TRBJ2-1; the D is unclear. CDR1 and CDR2 from the germline V gene are SGHTA and FQGTGA. This CDR3 region has 13 residues. Trimming removed 4 bases at V and 5 bases at J, with 9 bases between. The chain's CDR3 is CASSSDGDNEQFF. CDR3 coding DNA: TGTGCCAGCAGCTCGGACGGTGACAATGAGCAGTTCTTC. Filled out from reference TRBV7-3 and TRBJ2-1, the complete variable domain reads GAGVSQTPSNKVTEKGKYVELRCDPISGHTALYWYRQSLGQGPEFLIYFQGTGAADDSGLPNDRFFAVRPEGSVSTLKIQRTERGDSAVYLCASSSDGDNEQFFGPGTRLTVL.

The V gene is TRBV5-4, the J gene TRBJ1-1; the D is unclear. V lost 0 bases, J lost 0 bases, and 6 bases lay in between. Germline-derived CDR1 and CDR2 are SGHNT and YYREEE (reference sequence). The CDR3 has 14 amino acids. CDR3 sequence reads: CASSLDGVNTEAFF. CDR3 bases: TGTGCCAGCAGCTTGGACGGGGTGAACACTGAAGCTTTCTTT.

This chain uses TRBV18 with TRBJ1-1; the D is unclear. The V gene's germline CDR1 is KGHSH and CDR2 LQKENI. The V end lost 4 bases, the J end lost 6 bases, and 12 bases lay between the germline ends. CDR3 length: 13 residues. CDR3 protein: CASSRRELAEAFF. The CDR3 bases are TGTGCCAGCTCACGAAGGGAACTCGCTGAAGCTTTCTTT.

This chain connects TRBV21-1 to TRBJ2-7. TRBV21-1 is a recognized pseudogene. The CDR3 covers 13 residues. The CDR3 nucleotides are TGTGCCAGCAGCAAAGTGGAAGCCTACGAGCAGTACTTC. Protein product: CASSKVEAYEQYF.

J is TRBJ2-7 and V is TRBV19, with a tentative D call TRBD2 (5 bases). This CDR3 has 14 amino acids. Germline V gives CDR1 LNHDA, CDR2 SQIVND (reference sequence). The ends were cut back, 0 bases at V and 7 bases at J, with 13 bases in the middle. The CDR3 region has the DNA TGTGCCAGTAGTATAGATTACGGCGGAGGTGAGCAGTACTTC. This translates into CASSIDYGGGEQYF.

The chain couples TRBV5-4 to TRBJ2-1; 8 bases align to TRBD2. Trimming cost V 4 bases and J 9 bases; bases outside gene matches: 15. The germline V gene has CDR1 SGHNT and CDR2 YYREEE (reference sequence). The CDR3 has 16 amino acids. CDR3 coding DNA: TGTGCCAGCAGCCCTGTATTCGGGGGGGCCTCGGGTGAGCAGTTCTTC. Residues: CASSPVFGGASGEQFF.

The J gene is TRBJ1-1, the V gene TRBV5-1; unclear D gene. Germline CDR1 reads SGHRS; CDR2 reads YFSETQ. CDR3 length equals 15 residues. Trimming took 6 bases from V and 2 from J, leaving 17 bases between them. CDR3 residues: CASTQPGGVNTEAFF. The CDR3 region has the DNA TGCGCCAGCACCCAACCGGGCGGGGTTAACACTGAAGCTTTCTTT.

This clone was picked up a small number of times. The chain carries TRBV29-1 and TRBJ1-6, with 7 bases fitting TRBD1. Unmatched junction bases numbered 8, after V lost 8 bases and J lost 7 bases. This CDR3 has 13 amino acids. Germline loops: CDR1 SQVTM, CDR2 ANQGSEA. The CDR3 loop reads CSPTRQGNSPLHF. The CDR3, as DNA: TGCAGCCCGACTAGACAGGGAAATTCACCCCTCCACTTT. Full variable domain (missing parts from reference TRBV29-1 and TRBJ1-6): SAVISQKPSRDICQRGTSLTIQCQVDSQVTMMFWYRQQPGQSLTLIATANQGSEATYESGFVIDKFPISRPNLTFSTLTVSNMSPEDSSIYLCSPTRQGNSPLHFGNGTRLTVT.

Details on this clone: Its ends do not fully match the called genes, so a read error is possible. The chain links TRBV7-7 to TRBJ2-7, with 7 bases fitting TRBD1. The CDR3 contains 16 residues. Germline CDR1 SSHAT, CDR2 FNYEAQ (reference sequence). CDR3 nucleotides: TGTGCTAGCAGCTTTCCAAGGGGGCGGGTAAGTTACGAGCAGTACTTC. Translation gives CASSFPRGRVSYEQYF.

This clone has only a few counts. This rearrangement joins TRBV28 to TRBJ2-3; 7 bases agree with TRBD2. The V segment lost 4 bases and the J segment 3 bases; nucleotides outside the gene matches: 4. The CDR3 is made up of 14 amino acids. CDR1 is MDHEN, CDR2 SYDVKM, per germline. The CDR3 loop reads CASSSRTRTDTQYF. For the CDR3, the DNA is TGTGCCAGCAGTTCCCGGACTAGAACAGATACGCAGTATTTT.

The gene calls are TRBV27 and TRBJ1-3, with D possibly matching TRBD1 (5 bases). This CDR3 has 15 residues. The V gene lost 2 bases and the J gene lost 4 bases, with 12 bases spanning the gap. Germline V gene lookup returns CDR1 MNHEY and CDR2 SMNVEV (reference sequence). The CDR3 sequence is CASSLDSRGGNTIYF. The CDR3 DNA reads TGTGCCAGCAGTTTAGATTCCCGGGGCGGAAACACCATATATTTT.

The CDR3 sequence: CASSLWNRDAFF. The CDR3 DNA follows: TGTGCCAGCAGTTTATGGAACAGGGACGCTTTCTTT. The genes are TRBV28 and TRBJ1-1; TRBD1 is a possible D gene (6 bases). This CDR3 contains 12 residues. V gave up 0 bases and J gave up 11 bases, with 10 bases separating them. From germline, CDR1 is MDHEN and CDR2 SYDVKM.

The chain recombines TRBV6-1 with TRBJ2-5; TRBD1 agrees at 10 bases. The CDR3 spans 16 residues. The junction had 5 bases not matched to a gene; V was cut back by 2 bases and J by 2 bases. Germline CDR1 reads MNHNS; CDR2 reads SASEGT. The CDR3 here is CASSEPTGGLQETQYF. CDR3 DNA sequence: TGTGCCAGCAGTGAACCGACAGGGGGCTTGCAAGAGACCCAGTACTTC.

This clone was detected only a few times. The chain recombines TRBV4-3 with TRBJ1-3; D is unclear. Trimming took off 1 base at V and 4 bases at J, with 11 bases between the two ends. The CDR3 sequence is 15 residues long. Germline V gives CDR1 LGHNA, CDR2 YSLEER. The CDR3 nucleotides read TGCGCCAGCAGCCAAGCCCCCATCGGCGGAAACACCATATATTTT. Translated, it gives CASSQAPIGGNTIYF.